A selection of T cell receptor beta chains follows, all from one sample in a study of blood T cell repertoires in COVID-19. Sequencing was performed with immunoSEQ multiplex PCR; in TCRdb, only in-frame clones are kept and a portion is missing. The sample holds more than 100,000 clones, around 80% seen once. Sequences were obtained from PBMCs or T cells enriched from blood (not recorded which). All receptors derive from a man aged 40-55 years with acute COVID-19. The CDR3 runs from the conserved cysteine through the conserved F or W. Fields, in order: V gene, J gene, D gene, clone size, CDR3 protein, CDR3 DNA. D genes are given only for firm matches. Some rows have no size entry. The others give once, few or many, or a class for an expanded clone.

V gene: TRBV7-9
J gene: TRBJ1-6
D gene: NA
clone size: NA
CDR3 protein: CASSLPQDSPLHF
CDR3 DNA: TGTGCCAGCAGCTTACCTCAGGATTCACCCCTCCACTTT

V gene: TRBV20-1
J gene: TRBJ2-2
D gene: NA
clone size: NA
CDR3 protein: CSARGTGELFF
CDR3 DNA: TGCAGTGCCCGAGGAACCGGGGAGCTGTTTTTT

V gene: TRBV18
J gene: TRBJ1-1
D gene: TRBD1
clone size: NA
CDR3 protein: CASSPGQDSNTEAFF
CDR3 DNA: TGTGCCAGCTCACCGGGACAGGATTCGAACACTGAAGCTTTCTTT

V gene: TRBV6-5
J gene: TRBJ1-6
D gene: NA
clone size: NA
CDR3 protein: CASSYSILARDSPLHF
CDR3 DNA: TGTGCCAGCAGTTACTCGATTCTGGCCCGGGATTCACCCCTCCACTTT

V gene: TRBV18
J gene: TRBJ1-5
D gene: NA
clone size: NA
CDR3 protein: CASSRGGQPQHF
CDR3 DNA: TGTGCCAGCTCACGCGGGGGTCAGCCCCAGCATTTT

V gene: TRBV5-1
J gene: TRBJ2-3
D gene: NA
clone size: NA
CDR3 protein: CASSRAGTDTQYF
CDR3 DNA: TGCGCCAGCAGCCGCGCTGGCACAGATACGCAGTATTTT

V gene: TRBV5-1
J gene: TRBJ2-2
D gene: NA
clone size: NA
CDR3 protein: CASSLVLVDTGELFF
CDR3 DNA: TGCGCCAGCAGCTTGGTCCTAGTGGACACCGGGGAGCTGTTTTTT

V gene: TRBV23-1
J gene: TRBJ2-1
D gene: NA
clone size: NA
CDR3 protein: CASRSEQFF
CDR3 DNA: TGCGCCAGCCGTAGTGAGCAGTTCTTC

V gene: TRBV11-3
J gene: TRBJ1-1
D gene: NA
clone size: NA
CDR3 protein: CASSLAGQEAFF
CDR3 DNA: TGTGCCAGCAGCCTAGCAGGACAGGAAGCTTTCTTT

V gene: TRBV5-1
J gene: TRBJ2-1
D gene: TRBD2
clone size: NA
CDR3 protein: CASSLSLAGGSSSYNEQFF
CDR3 DNA: TGCGCCAGCAGCTTGTCCCTAGCGGGGGGCTCTAGCTCCTACAATGAGCAGTTCTTC

V gene: TRBV18
J gene: TRBJ2-3
D gene: NA
clone size: NA
CDR3 protein: CASSFSVTDTQYF
CDR3 DNA: TGTGCCAGCTCATTTTCCGTCACAGATACGCAGTATTTT

V gene: TRBV7-2
J gene: TRBJ2-7
D gene: NA
clone size: NA
CDR3 protein: CASSLVASDSYEQYF
CDR3 DNA: TGTGCCAGCAGCTTAGTCGCTAGCGACTCCTACGAGCAGTACTTC

V gene: TRBV3-1/TRBV3-2
J gene: TRBJ1-1
D gene: NA
clone size: NA
CDR3 protein: CASSREGQGGTEAFF
CDR3 DNA: TGTGCCAGCAGCCGGGAGGGGCAGGGAGGGACTGAAGCTTTCTTT

V gene: TRBV19
J gene: TRBJ1-2
D gene: TRBD1
clone size: few
CDR3 protein: CASGGQGDGYTF
CDR3 DNA: TGTGCCAGTGGGGGACAGGGTGACGGCTACACCTTC

V gene: TRBV3-1/TRBV3-2
J gene: TRBJ1-1
D gene: NA
clone size: NA
CDR3 protein: CASSFLEANTEAFF
CDR3 DNA: TGTGCCAGCAGCTTCCTGGAGGCGAACACTGAAGCTTTCTTT

V gene: TRBV5-1
J gene: TRBJ2-5
D gene: NA
clone size: NA
CDR3 protein: CASSFRSGQQETQYF
CDR3 DNA: TGCGCCAGCAGCTTTCGGTCCGGACAGCAAGAGACCCAGTACTTC

V gene: TRBV5-6
J gene: TRBJ2-7
D gene: TRBD2
clone size: NA
CDR3 protein: CASTTGTMRYEQYF
CDR3 DNA: TGTGCCAGCACCACCGGGACTATGAGGTACGAGCAGTACTTC

V gene: TRBV12-3/TRBV12-4
J gene: TRBJ2-1
D gene: NA
clone size: NA
CDR3 protein: CASSPRRFNEQFF
CDR3 DNA: TGTGCCAGCAGCCCAAGGCGGTTCAATGAGCAGTTCTTC

V gene: TRBV27
J gene: TRBJ1-5
D gene: NA
clone size: NA
CDR3 protein: CASSLKASNQPQHF
CDR3 DNA: TGTGCCAGCAGTTTAAAAGCTAGCAATCAGCCCCAGCATTTT

V gene: TRBV10-1
J gene: TRBJ2-3
D gene: NA
clone size: NA
CDR3 protein: CASSLQGLKDTQYF
CDR3 DNA: TGCGCCAGCAGCCTTCAGGGGTTGAAAGATACGCAGTATTTT

V gene: TRBV27
J gene: TRBJ2-6
D gene: NA
clone size: NA
CDR3 protein: CASSSDSGANVLTF
CDR3 DNA: TGTGCCAGCAGTTCAGATTCCGGGGCCAACGTCCTGACTTTC

V gene: TRBV10-3
J gene: TRBJ1-1
D gene: TRBD1
clone size: NA
CDR3 protein: CAINRGKRDTEAFF
CDR3 DNA: TGTGCCATCAACAGGGGGAAGAGAGACACTGAAGCTTTCTTT

V gene: TRBV18
J gene: TRBJ1-5
D gene: NA
clone size: NA
CDR3 protein: CASSPTVGTNQPQHF
CDR3 DNA: TGTGCCAGCTCACCGACAGTGGGTACCAATCAGCCCCAGCATTTT

V gene: TRBV3-1/TRBV3-2
J gene: TRBJ2-6
D gene: NA
clone size: NA
CDR3 protein: CASSQREGANVLTF
CDR3 DNA: TGTGCCAGCAGCCAGAGGGAAGGGGCCAACGTCCTGACTTTC

V gene: TRBV2
J gene: TRBJ1-2
D gene: NA
clone size: once
CDR3 protein: CASSELRSSGYTF
CDR3 DNA: TGTGCCAGCAGTGAACTCCGTTCTTCGGGCTACACCTTC

V gene: TRBV7-3
J gene: TRBJ1-4
D gene: NA
clone size: NA
CDR3 protein: CASSLKTGFIEEKLFF
CDR3 DNA: TGTGCCAGCAGCTTAAAAACAGGATTCATAGAGGAAAAACTGTTTTTT

V gene: TRBV10-1
J gene: TRBJ2-4
D gene: NA
clone size: NA
CDR3 protein: CASSEGRGNIQYF
CDR3 DNA: TGCGCCAGCAGTGAGGGCAGGGGCAACATTCAGTACTTC

V gene: TRBV7-9
J gene: TRBJ2-7
D gene: NA
clone size: NA
CDR3 protein: CASSSTGGGPYF
CDR3 DNA: TGTGCCAGCAGTAGTACAGGGGGAGGGCCGTACTTC

V gene: TRBV7-6
J gene: TRBJ1-2
D gene: TRBD1
clone size: NA
CDR3 protein: CASSSTGGLTNYGYTF
CDR3 DNA: TGTGCCAGCAGCTCGACAGGGGGTCTAACTAACTATGGCTACACCTTC

V gene: TRBV10-3
J gene: TRBJ1-1
D gene: NA
clone size: NA
CDR3 protein: CAISPGTPNTEAFF
CDR3 DNA: TGTGCCATCAGCCCCGGGACACCGAACACTGAAGCTTTCTTT

V gene: TRBV7-3
J gene: TRBJ1-5
D gene: NA
clone size: NA
CDR3 protein: CASSPGANQPQHF
CDR3 DNA: TGTGCCAGCAGCCCAGGGGCAAATCAGCCCCAGCATTTT

V gene: TRBV11-1
J gene: TRBJ1-1
D gene: NA
clone size: NA
CDR3 protein: CASSLAPPGTEAFF
CDR3 DNA: TGTGCCAGCAGCTTAGCGCCTCCGGGCACTGAAGCTTTCTTT

V gene: TRBV5-1
J gene: TRBJ2-1
D gene: NA
clone size: NA
CDR3 protein: CASSPPRTGVNNEQFF
CDR3 DNA: TGCGCCAGCAGCCCGCCCCGAACGGGAGTGAACAATGAGCAGTTCTTC

V gene: TRBV6-1
J gene: TRBJ1-1
D gene: TRBD1
clone size: NA
CDR3 protein: CASSELAGGLGTEAFF
CDR3 DNA: TGTGCCAGCAGTGAACTGGCAGGGGGCTTGGGAACTGAAGCTTTCTTT

V gene: TRBV7-9
J gene: TRBJ2-6
D gene: TRBD1
clone size: once
CDR3 protein: CASSPGTDAPGANVLTF
CDR3 DNA: TGTGCCAGCAGCCCCGGGACAGATGCCCCTGGGGCCAACGTCCTGACTTTC

V gene: TRBV7-9
J gene: TRBJ2-5
D gene: TRBD2
clone size: NA
CDR3 protein: CASSPRLAGGPGETQYF
CDR3 DNA: TGTGCCAGCAGCCCTCGACTAGCGGGAGGGCCGGGGGAGACCCAGTACTTC

V gene: TRBV10-3
J gene: TRBJ2-5
D gene: NA
clone size: NA
CDR3 protein: CAISEFMDSVQETQYF
CDR3 DNA: TGTGCCATCAGTGAATTCATGGACTCGGTGCAAGAGACCCAGTACTTC

V gene: TRBV5-6
J gene: TRBJ1-2
D gene: NA
clone size: NA
CDR3 protein: CASTPGGPYGYTF
CDR3 DNA: TGTGCCAGCACCCCCGGTGGGCCCTATGGCTACACCTTC

V gene: TRBV10-1
J gene: TRBJ1-1
D gene: NA
clone size: few
CDR3 protein: CASSDGGSSNTEAFF
CDR3 DNA: TGCGCCAGCAGTGATGGGGGCAGCTCGAACACTGAAGCTTTCTTT

V gene: TRBV28
J gene: TRBJ2-7
D gene: NA
clone size: NA
CDR3 protein: CASSFRSSEGYEQYF
CDR3 DNA: TGTGCCAGCAGTTTTCGCTCCAGCGAGGGCTACGAGCAGTACTTC

V gene: TRBV5-1
J gene: TRBJ2-7
D gene: TRBD2
clone size: NA
CDR3 protein: CASSLVPTGLAGGLEQYF
CDR3 DNA: TGCGCCAGCAGCTTGGTGCCGACCGGGCTAGCGGGGGGGCTTGAGCAGTACTTC

V gene: TRBV5-1
J gene: TRBJ2-3
D gene: NA
clone size: once
CDR3 protein: CASSTRQMGTDTQYF
CDR3 DNA: TGCGCCAGCAGCACAAGACAGATGGGCACAGATACGCAGTATTTT